The rows below give T cell receptor beta chains drawn from one sample of a study of cytomegalovirus exposure and HLA in healthy donors. Some clones are missing from TCRdb's copy, which holds only in-frame ones; the method was immunoSEQ multiplex PCR. The sample lists over 150,000 clones; roughly 71% were seen once. The material sequenced was PBMCs. The receptors were gathered from a woman aged 45-60 years in good health and CMV-seropositive. The CDR3 runs from the conserved cysteine through the conserved F or W. The order of the fields is V gene, clone size, J gene, D gene, CDR3 DNA, CDR3 protein. D genes are given only for firm matches. Not all rows give a size; the values are once, few, many and, for expanded clones, a class.

TRBV4-1	-	TRBJ1-2	TRBD1	TGCGCCAGCAGCCAAAGGACAGGGGGCTTAGGCTACACCTTC	CASSQRTGGLGYTF
TRBV30	-	TRBJ1-6	-	TGTGCCTCCCGACTCGATTCCCGACCACTTTCACCCCTCCACTTT	CASRLDSRPLSPLHF
TRBV6-5	few	TRBJ1-3	-	TGTGCCAGCATGGGCTCAGACTCTGGAAACACCATATATTTT	CASMGSDSGNTIYF
TRBV10-3	few	TRBJ1-2	TRBD1	TGTGCCATCACCCTAGACAGGGATGGAACTGGCTACACCTTC	CAITLDRDGTGYTF
TRBV7-8	-	TRBJ1-5	-	TGTGCCAGCAGCTTCGGTCAGGATCAGCCCCAGCATTTT	CASSFGQDQPQHF
TRBV7-9	-	TRBJ1-1	TRBD1	TGTGCCAGCAGCGCCCAGGGGGGCACTGAAGCTTTCTTT	CASSAQGGTEAFF
TRBV21-1	few	TRBJ2-7	-	TGTGCCAGCAGCAACTGGGACAGGGGGCTCTACGAGCAGTACTTC	CASSNWDRGLYEQYF
TRBV10-2	-	TRBJ1-2	-	TGCGCCAGCAGTGAGTCCGTCTATGGCTACACCTTC	CASSESVYGYTF
TRBV7-2	once	TRBJ1-6	-	TGTGCCAGCAGCCCAACGGGGGGTCCTAATTCACCCCTCCACTTT	CASSPTGGPNSPLHF
TRBV27	-	TRBJ2-3	TRBD2	TGTGCCAGCAGTTCGACTAGCGGGGACCACACACGGGATACGCAGTATTTT	CASSSTSGDHTRDTQYF
TRBV5-7	-	TRBJ2-5	-	TGTGCCAGCACCTTGGAGTTGGCGGGTTCGGAGACCCACTACTTC	CASTLELAGSETHYF
TRBV5-8	few	TRBJ1-2	-	TGTGCCAGCAGCTCATATACAGGGAGCTATGGCTACACCTTC	CASSSYTGSYGYTF
TRBV19	-	TRBJ1-1	-	TGTGCCAGTAGGGTCAAGAGAGGGAACACTGAAGCTTTCTTT	CASRVKRGNTEAFF
TRBV10-3	-	TRBJ1-1	TRBD1	TGTGCCATCAGTGAGGGGACAGGCCGGCTCCAATCCGCGGGCACTGAAGCTTTCTTT	CAISEGTGRLQSAGTEAFF
TRBV2	-	TRBJ2-2	TRBD2	TGTGCCAGCGTCATCACTAGCGGGGGGGGCGTTATCGGGGAGCTGTTTTTT	CASVITSGGGVIGELFF
TRBV6-6	-	TRBJ1-1	-	TGTGCCAGCAGTTACTCGGGCGCTGAAGCTTTCTTT	CASSYSGAEAFF
TRBV5-1	-	TRBJ2-5	-	TGCGCCAGCAGCCAAAATTCCCCGAGGCAGACCCAGTACTTC	CASSQNSPRQTQYF
TRBV29-1	few	TRBJ2-1	TRBD1	TGCAGCGTTGAAGGCAACCGGGACAGCTCCTACAATGAGCAGTTCTTC	CSVEGNRDSSYNEQFF
TRBV2	-	TRBJ1-2	-	TGTGCCAGCAGTGAAAGGGGCTCCGGCTACACCTTC	CASSERGSGYTF
TRBV19	-	TRBJ1-5	-	TGTGCCAGTAGTTCCAGGAACGGGGGAATTGGGCAGCCCCAGCATTTT	CASSSRNGGIGQPQHF
TRBV27	-	TRBJ1-1	-	TGTGCCAGCAGTTTCACGAGAGTGAACACTGAAGCTTTCTTT	CASSFTRVNTEAFF
TRBV16	-	TRBJ1-1	-	TGTGCCAGCAGCCGCCTACAAGGAGGTAACACTGAAGCTTTCTTT	CASSRLQGGNTEAFF
TRBV7-3	-	TRBJ1-1	-	TGTGCCAGCAGCTTACAGGGAATAGGCACTGAAGCTTTCTTT	CASSLQGIGTEAFF
TRBV2	-	TRBJ2-3	TRBD2	TGTGCCAGCAGTTCGACTAGCGCGAACACAGATACGCAGTATTTT	CASSSTSANTDTQYF